Listed below are T cell receptor beta chains from one sample, sequenced in a study of CXCR3-negative and CXCR3-positive naive CD8 T cells. For each CDR3 protein, TCRdb gives one entry from its re-call of the 5' RACE reads, without DNA. Its table lists over 150,000 distinct CDR3 sequences. Source material: naive CXCR3+ CD8+ T cells from blood. The receptors come from a human donor in good health. Some clones in this sample may be carry-over from other donors' samples. Each CDR3 is given with its conserved first and last residue.

v_gene	j_gene	CDR3aa
TRBV12-3/TRBV12-4	TRBJ2-1	CASSNPGQAYNEQFF
TRBV20-1	TRBJ2-7	CSANSGRAFVYEQYF
TRBV19	TRBJ2-1	CASGHYNEQFF
TRBV4-3	TRBJ2-3	CASSQEGYEGRTDTQYF
TRBV4-2	TRBJ2-5	CASSQAGGASKETQYF
TRBV20-1	TRBJ2-1	CSGTALSYNEQFF
TRBV7-9	TRBJ2-7	CASSSQAGAHEQYF
TRBV20-1	TRBJ2-7	CSARDLLKDYEQYF
TRBV6-6	TRBJ2-5	CASSLRAAALETQYF
TRBV10-3	TRBJ2-7	CAISETDPYEQYF
TRBV19	TRBJ2-1	CASTAEGYYNEQFF
TRBV28	TRBJ1-5	CASSRVGQPQHF
TRBV7-9	TRBJ1-1	CASSSTRGAFF
TRBV4-1	TRBJ2-5	CASSHGDRQETQYF
TRBV28	TRBJ1-2	CASRLRTETSVYGYTF
TRBV7-2	TRBJ2-5	CASSLGQGFQETQYF
TRBV21-1	TRBJ2-7	CASSPPWKQVGFLGADEQYF
TRBV6-5	TRBJ2-7	CASLWTGYYEQYF
TRBV9	TRBJ1-5	CASGGGDSPNQPQHF
TRBV28	TRBJ2-1	CASSFPTSGSEQFF
TRBV21-1	TRBJ2-5	CASSSLLAGEETQYF
TRBV28	TRBJ1-1	CASSIQPSIPRDAFF
TRBV11-2	TRBJ2-5	CASSPPDRGRETQYF
TRBV6-5	TRBJ1-2	CASSYNGGLDYGYTF
TRBV4-1	TRBJ2-2	CASSHPRAGSNTGELFF
TRBV5-6	TRBJ2-7	CASSLLESSYEQYF
TRBV13	TRBJ2-1	CASSLRDQQFF
TRBV7-2	TRBJ1-2	CASGVGTGVGGYTF
TRBV29-1	TRBJ2-7	CSVEDSGGLDEQYF
TRBV6-6	TRBJ2-1	CASRGYYNEQFF
TRBV5-1	TRBJ1-4	CASSWVGANEKLFF
TRBV28	TRBJ1-3	CASSLFGGNGNTIYF
TRBV20-1	TRBJ1-6	CSARDPGGQASPLHF
TRBV7-9	TRBJ2-1	CASSLARGTYNEQFF
TRBV2	TRBJ1-2	CASRAKGLFNYGYTF
TRBV10-1	TRBJ2-7	CASSDSAGPWEQYF
TRBV20-1	TRBJ2-1	CSARLLAGELEQFF
TRBV10-3	TRBJ2-7	CAISVRDSYEQYF
TRBV20-1	TRBJ1-4	CSAREDRPDGKLFF
TRBV12-3/TRBV12-4	TRBJ2-7	CASSRSGTTLSYEQYF
TRBV7-8	TRBJ2-7	CASSSRDRKTYEQYF
TRBV5-5	TRBJ2-5	CASSLIPGEETQYF
TRBV3-1	TRBJ2-1	CASSLTRRLAGAKLMDDRQFF
TRBV13	TRBJ1-4	CASSLGDRAGEKLFF
TRBV28	TRBJ2-1	CASSLKLAGEKQHNEQFF
TRBV12-3/TRBV12-4	TRBJ2-4	CASSLRAGAPPPGNIQYF
TRBV7-9	TRBJ1-6	CASSLGQFNSPLHF
TRBV5-6	TRBJ1-1	CASSSYPTGMNTEAFF
TRBV7-8	TRBJ2-7	CASSQTPPYEQYF
TRBV7-9	TRBJ2-3	CASSREPDTQYF
TRBV29-1	TRBJ1-2	CSVEGQGARGYTF
TRBV7-6	TRBJ2-3	CASSLSVNTDTQYF
TRBV4-1	TRBJ2-1	CASSPSGNNEQFF
TRBV5-4	TRBJ1-1	CASSLKTTGWVDTEAFF
TRBV12-3/TRBV12-4	TRBJ2-7	CASSQSGTTTYEQYF
TRBV7-9	TRBJ1-2	CASSYDRGYYGYTF
TRBV29-1	TRBJ2-7	CSVRGTGRYEQYF
TRBV28	TRBJ1-5	CASSPGDRAGGYQPQHF
TRBV7-9	TRBJ2-1	CASSLEAGGISYNEQFF